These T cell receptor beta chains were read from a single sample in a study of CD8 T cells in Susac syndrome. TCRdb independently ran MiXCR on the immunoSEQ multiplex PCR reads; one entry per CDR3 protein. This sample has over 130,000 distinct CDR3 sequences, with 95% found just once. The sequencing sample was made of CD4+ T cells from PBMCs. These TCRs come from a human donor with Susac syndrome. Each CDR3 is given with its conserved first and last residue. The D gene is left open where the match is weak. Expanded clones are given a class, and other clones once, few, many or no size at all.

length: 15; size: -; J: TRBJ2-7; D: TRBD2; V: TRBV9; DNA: TGTGCCAGCAGCGTAGATCCCGGGGGGTCCTACGAGCAGTACTTC; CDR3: CASSVDPGGSYEQYF
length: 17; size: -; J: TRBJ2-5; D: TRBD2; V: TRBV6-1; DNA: TGTGCCAGCAGTGCCCTGACTAGCGGGGTGGGTGGAGAGACCCAGTACTTC; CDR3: CASSALTSGVGGETQYF
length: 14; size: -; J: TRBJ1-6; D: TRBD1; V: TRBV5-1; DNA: TGCGCCAGCAGCCCTCGGACAGGGACCTCACCCCTCCACTTT; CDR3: CASSPRTGTSPLHF
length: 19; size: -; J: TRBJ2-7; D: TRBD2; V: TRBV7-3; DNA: TGTGCCAGCCGATCCGTGACGAGCGGGGGGCCGAAATTAGCCTACGAGCAGTACTTC; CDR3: CASRSVTSGGPKLAYEQYF
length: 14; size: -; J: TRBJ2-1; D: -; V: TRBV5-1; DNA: TGCGCCAGCAGCTTTATGGTTAGCGAGGGTGAGCAGTTCTTC; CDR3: CASSFMVSEGEQFF
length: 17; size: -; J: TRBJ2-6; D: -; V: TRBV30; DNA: TGTGCCTGGGGGGTAGCGCTCCACGTCTCTGGGGCCAACGTCCTGACTTTC; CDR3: CAWGVALHVSGANVLTF
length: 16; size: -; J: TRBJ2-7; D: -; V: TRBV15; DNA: TGTGCCACCAGCGGACTAGGACAGGGCGGACTGGGCGAGCAGTACTTC; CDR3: CATSGLGQGGLGEQYF
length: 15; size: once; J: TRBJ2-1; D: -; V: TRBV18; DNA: TGTGCCAGCTCGTCGGGACTGGGCGCGTACAATGAGCAGTTCTTC; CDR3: CASSSGLGAYNEQFF
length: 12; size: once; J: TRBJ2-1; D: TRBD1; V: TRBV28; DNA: TGTGCCAGCAGACTACAGGGGCAAGAGCAGTTCTTC; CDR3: CASRLQGQEQFF
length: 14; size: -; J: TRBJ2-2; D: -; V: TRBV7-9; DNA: TGTGCCAGCAGCTTAGGAATGCCCACCGGGGAGCTGTTTTTT; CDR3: CASSLGMPTGELFF
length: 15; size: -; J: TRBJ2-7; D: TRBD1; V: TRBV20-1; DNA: TGCAGTGCTAGGGACCGCGACAGGGGGCGGTACGAGCAGTACTTC; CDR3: CSARDRDRGRYEQYF
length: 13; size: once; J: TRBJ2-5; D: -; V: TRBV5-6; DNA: TGTGCCAGCAGCTTCCGAGGGGAAGAGACCCAGTACTTC; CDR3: CASSFRGEETQYF
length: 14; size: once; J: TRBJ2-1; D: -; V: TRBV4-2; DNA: TGTGCCAGCAGCCAAAACACAGCCTACAATGAGCAGTTCTTC; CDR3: CASSQNTAYNEQFF
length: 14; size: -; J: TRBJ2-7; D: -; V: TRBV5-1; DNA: TGCGCCAGCAGTGGTTGGTCCGGGGGATACGAGCAGTACTTC; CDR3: CASSGWSGGYEQYF
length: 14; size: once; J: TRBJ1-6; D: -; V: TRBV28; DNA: TGTGCCAGCAGTTTGTTGGATGGAAATTCACCCCTCCACTTT; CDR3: CASSLLDGNSPLHF
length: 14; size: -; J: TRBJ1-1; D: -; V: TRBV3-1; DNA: TGTGCCAGCAGCCAAGAATCGTGGAACACTGAAGCTTTCTTT; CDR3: CASSQESWNTEAFF